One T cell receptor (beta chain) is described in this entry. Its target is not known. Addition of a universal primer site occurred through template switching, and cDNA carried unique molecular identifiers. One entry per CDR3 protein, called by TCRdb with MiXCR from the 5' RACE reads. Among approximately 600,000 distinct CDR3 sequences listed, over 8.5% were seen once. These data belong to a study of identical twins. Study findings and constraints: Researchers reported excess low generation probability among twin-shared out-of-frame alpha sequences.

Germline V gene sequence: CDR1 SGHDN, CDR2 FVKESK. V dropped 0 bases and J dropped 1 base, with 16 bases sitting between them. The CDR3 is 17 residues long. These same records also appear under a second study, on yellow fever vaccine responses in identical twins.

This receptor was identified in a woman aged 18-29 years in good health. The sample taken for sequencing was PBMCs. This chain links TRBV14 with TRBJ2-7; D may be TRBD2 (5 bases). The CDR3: CASSQDIYGEGSYEQYF. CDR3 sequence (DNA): TGTGCCAGCAGCCAAGATATTTACGGAGAGGGTTCCTACGAGCAGTACTTC. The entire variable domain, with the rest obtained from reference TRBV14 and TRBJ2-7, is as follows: EAGVTQFPSHSVIEKGQTVTLRCDPISGHDNLYWYRRVMGKEIKFLLHFVKESKQDESGMPNNRFLAERTGGTYSTLKVQPAELEDSGVYFCASSQDIYGEGSYEQYFGPGTRLTVT.